This T cell receptor (beta chain) stems from a study of circulating and synovial CD4+ cells in juvenile arthritis. Trimming left V 1 base short and J 2 bases short, with 6 bases between. CDR3 length equals 14 residues. Germline CDR1 SGHAT, CDR2 FQNNGV. The assay was immunoSEQ multiplex PCR, and TCRdb's table has in-frame clones only and misses some. The repertoire holds about 34,000 clones, with about 95% as singletons. The specimen sequenced was CD4+ T cells from blood. This chain joins TRBV11-2 and TRBJ1-3; D ambiguous. This clonotype was sampled from a human donor with juvenile idiopathic arthritis. CDR3 coding DNA: TGTGCCAGCAGCTTAGCGTTCGCTGGAAACACCATATATTTT. Amino acid sequence: CASSLAFAGNTIYF. The full variable domain, completed using reference TRBV11-2 and TRBJ1-3, is EAGVAQSPRYKIIEKRQSVAFWCNPISGHATLYWYQQILGQGPKLLIQFQNNGVVDDSQLPKDRFSAERLKGVDSTLKIQPAKLEDSAVYLCASSLAFAGNTIYFGEGSWLTVV.